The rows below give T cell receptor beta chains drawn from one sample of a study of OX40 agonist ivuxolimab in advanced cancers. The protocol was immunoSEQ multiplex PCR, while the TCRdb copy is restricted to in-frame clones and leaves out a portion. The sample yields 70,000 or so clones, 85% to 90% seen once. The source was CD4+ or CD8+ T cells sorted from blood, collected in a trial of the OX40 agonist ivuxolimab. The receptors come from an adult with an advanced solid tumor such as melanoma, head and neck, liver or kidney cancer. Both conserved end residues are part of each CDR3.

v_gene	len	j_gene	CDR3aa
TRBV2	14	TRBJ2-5	CASSELTSGETQYF
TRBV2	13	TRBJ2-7	CARAQGSSYEQYF
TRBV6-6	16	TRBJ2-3	CASSWIRVGGTDTQYF
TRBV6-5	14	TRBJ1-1	CASSYLKGGTEAFF
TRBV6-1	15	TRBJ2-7	CASSDMLAGAYEQYF
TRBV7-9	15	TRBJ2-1	CASSSLWDRRNEQFF
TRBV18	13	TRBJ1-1	CASSPTPHTEAFF
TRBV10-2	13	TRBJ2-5	CASSEEVGETQYF
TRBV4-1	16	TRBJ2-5	CASSQERGREDETQYF
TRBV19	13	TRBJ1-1	CASSESRGTEAFF
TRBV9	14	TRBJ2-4	CASSPFGQGGVQYF